One sample yielded the 8 T cell receptor beta chains listed below, sequenced in a study of PD-1 blockade in mismatch repair-deficient tumors. The protocol was immunoSEQ multiplex PCR, while the TCRdb copy is restricted to in-frame clones and leaves out a portion. The data hold roughly 37,000 clones, with roughly 84% observed a single time. Sample: PBMCs, taken about 40 weeks after starting pembrolizumab. Every receptor here comes from an adult with mismatch repair-deficient cancer.

A single count supports this clone. J is TRBJ2-7 and V is TRBV7-8, with 11 positions matching TRBD2. The CDR3 is 20 residues long. V shed 7 bases and J 0 bases; nucleotides not matched to a gene: 20. Germline V CDR1 and CDR2: SGHVS, FQNEAQ. CDR3 DNA sequence: TGTGCCAGCATCCTCGGTATTAGCGGGAGGGGCCAACTCCCCTCCTACGAGCAGTACTTC. Translating gives CASILGISGRGQLPSYEQYF. Combining the CDR3 with reference TRBV7-8 and TRBJ2-7 gives the whole variable domain GAGVSQSPRYKVAKRGQDVALRCDPISGHVSLFWYQQALGQGPEFLTYFQNEAQLDKSGLPSDRFFAERPEGSVSTLKIQRTQQEDSAVYLCASILGISGRGQLPSYEQYFGPGTRLTVT.

V is TRBV10-3 and J is TRBJ2-7; 7 bases are a match to TRBD1. Looked up from germline, CDR1 is ENHRY and CDR2 is SYGVKD. V lost 0 bases to trimming and J lost 8 bases; unmatched junction nucleotides: 10. The CDR3 totals 15 residues. The CDR3 reads CAISESGGATLKQYF. The CDR3 coding sequence is TGTGCCATCAGTGAGTCAGGGGGCGCAACCCTTAAGCAGTACTTC.

The chain is built from TRBV18 and TRBJ1-1, with a possible D match to TRBD1 (5 bases). Between the trimmed V and J ends, which lost 1 base and 1 base, there was a span of 7 bases. The CDR3 sequence is 14 residues long. Germline V gene data show CDR1 as KGHSH and CDR2 as LQKENI. The CDR3 bases are TGTGCCAGCTCACCACGGGGGGGGAACACTGAAGCTTTCTTT. Translation gives CASSPRGGNTEAFF.

Here the CDR3 DNA reads TGCGCCAGCAGCGTCGGGCTTCGGGACTACGCCTACGAGCAGTACTTC. This gives the protein CASSVGLRDYAYEQYF. The V call is TRBV5-1, the J call TRBJ2-7, with 7 bases fitting TRBD2. CDR3 length: 16 amino acids. V lost 4 bases and J lost 2; bases outside the gene matches: 12. Germline loops: CDR1 SGHRS, CDR2 YFSETQ.

J is TRBJ2-5 and V is TRBV19, with unresolved D. The CDR3 runs to 13 residues. CDR1 is LNHDA and CDR2 is SQIVND in the germline V gene (reference sequence). V lost 4 bases and J lost 2, with 8 bases in between. DNA of the CDR3: TGTGCCAGTAGTAATACAGAGCAAGAGACCCAGTACTTC. Its translation is CASSNTEQETQYF.

The rearrangement uses TRBV2 and TRBJ1-4; D unresolved. CDR1 and CDR2 from the germline V gene are SNHLY and FYNNEI. CDR3 length: 14 residues. Trimming shortened V by 7 bases and J by 8 bases, and 17 bases separated the two germline ends. CDR3: CASTREDGREKLFF. The CDR3 DNA reads as TGTGCCAGCACGAGGGAGGATGGGAGGGAAAAACTGTTTTTT.

The chain carries TRBV9 and TRBJ2-3, with a possible D match to TRBD2 (5 bases). The length of the CDR3 is 15 residues. Germline V lookup: CDR1 SGDLS, CDR2 YYNGEE. The V end was cut by 2 bases, the J end by 4 bases, with 14 bases between. CDR3 bases: TGTGCCAGCAGCGTCACGCAATCACTAGCAGATACGCAGTATTTT. Translated, it gives CASSVTQSLADTQYF.

V gene TRBV5-1 combines with J gene TRBJ2-5, with D uncertain. CDR3 length equals 12 residues. Germline V gene sequence: CDR1 SGHRS, CDR2 YFSETQ. Trimming shortened V by 1 base and J by 3 bases, and 4 bases separated the two germline ends. CDR3 bases: TGCGCCAGCAGCTTGCGGGAAGAGACCCAGTACTTC. Its translation is CASSLREETQYF.